The 18 T cell receptor beta chains below all came from one sample that was sequenced in a study of Ad26.COV2.S vaccination and SARS-CoV-2 variants. As to treatment: 15 to 20 received Ad26.COV2.S at low or high dose, single or two shots; five or six received placebo; per-sample allocation not given. On day 63 after the first injection, vaccine and placebo recipients gave samples. Libraries were prepared by immunoSEQ multiplex PCR; TCRdb keeps only in-frame clonotypes and omits some of them. The sample records some 390,000 clones, about 88% being singletons. This specimen consisted of peripheral blood, obtained in a trial of Ad26.COV2.S vaccine versus placebo. The receptors shown here come from a person between 18 and 59 years old who received the Ad26.COV2.S COVID-19 vaccine or a placebo.

This chain uses TRBV5-1 with TRBJ1-1, with unresolved D. With 3 bases removed from V and 6 bases from J, the gap between germline ends came to 12 bases. This CDR3 spans 13 amino acids. Germline-derived CDR1 and CDR2 are SGHRS and YFSETQ. DNA of the CDR3: TGCGCCAGCAGCTGGGTTGAGGGCGCTGAAGCTTTCTTT. It specifies CASSWVEGAEAFF.

The rearrangement uses TRBV5-6 and TRBJ2-1; 10 bases are shared with TRBD2. Trimming cost V 4 bases and J 4 bases; bases outside gene matches: 8. CDR3 length: 16 residues. Germline V gives CDR1 SGHDT, CDR2 YYEEEE. The CDR3 loop is CASSLRTSGYYNEQFF. The CDR3 nucleotides are TGTGCCAGCAGCCTGCGGACTAGCGGTTATTACAATGAGCAGTTCTTC. Combining the CDR3 with reference TRBV5-6 and TRBJ2-1 gives the whole variable domain DAGVTQSPTHLIKTRGQQVTLRCSPKSGHDTVSWYQQALGQGPQFIFQYYEEEERQRGNFPDRFSGHQFPNYSSELNVNALLLGDSALYLCASSLRTSGYYNEQFFGPGTRLTVL.

This clone has only one observation. The rearrangement joins TRBV11-2 to TRBJ1-6, with unresolved D. There are 17 residues in the CDR3. CDR1 SGHAT and CDR2 FQNNGV come from the germline V gene. Trimming cost V 0 bases and J 6 bases, with 15 bases left between them. CDR3 nucleotides: TGTGCCAGCAGCTTAGAAGACTACGGGGTCGGTAATTCACCCCTCCACTTT. Residues: CASSLEDYGVGNSPLHF.

The chain joins TRBV7-2 to TRBJ1-1, with no clear D. Germline CDR1 SGHTA, CDR2 FQGNSA. The CDR3 extends over 13 amino acids. The V end lost 5 bases, the J end lost 3 bases, and 10 bases lay between the germline ends. The DNA of the CDR3 is TGTGCCAGCAGCCCTCAGTCGGACACTGAAGCTTTCTTT. Translation: CASSPQSDTEAFF.

The chain links TRBV4-3 to TRBJ2-7, with TRBD1 matching over 9 bases. In germline, CDR1 is LGHNA, CDR2 YSLEER. This CDR3 has 16 amino acids. V lost 1 base, J lost 5 bases, and 9 bases stayed unmatched. As DNA, the CDR3 is TGCGCCAGCAGCCAAGGAGTAGGGACAGGGTTGCACGAGCAGTACTTC. This encodes CASSQGVGTGLHEQYF.

The chain combines TRBV4-1 with TRBJ2-3, with D unclear. Trimming pared 1 base from V and 0 bases from J, leaving 11 bases between. The CDR3 has 16 residues. Germline CDR1 is MGHRA and CDR2 is YSYEKL. CDR3 region: CASSQGGRTSTDTQYF. The CDR3 DNA reads TGCGCCAGCAGCCAAGGTGGTCGGACCAGCACAGATACGCAGTATTTT.

The chain is built from TRBV3-1 (or the pseudogene TRBV3-2) and TRBJ1-5; a weak D match, TRBD1 (5 bases). CDR1 and CDR2 from the germline V gene are LGHDT and YNNKEL (reference sequence). Trimming cost V 2 bases and J 1 base, with 15 bases left between them. The CDR3 sequence is 17 residues long. Here the CDR3 DNA reads TGTGCCAGCAGCCAACCCCCCGCCAGGGTAAGCAATCAGCCCCAGCATTTT. Protein product: CASSQPPARVSNQPQHF.

The chain employs TRBV4-1 and TRBJ2-1, with 7 bases matching TRBD1. This CDR3 contains 15 residues. The germline V gene encodes CDR1 MGHRA and CDR2 YSYEKL. V shed 0 bases, J shed 4 bases, and the junction held 3 bases outside the gene matches. The CDR3 DNA sequence: TGCGCCAGCAGCCAAGAAGGACAGGAGTACAATGAGCAGTTCTTC. Amino acid sequence: CASSQEGQEYNEQFF.

J is TRBJ2-1 and V is TRBV28, with a weak D call TRBD2 (6 bases). This CDR3 spans 14 amino acids. The V gene lost 5 bases and the J gene lost 4 bases, with 12 bases spanning the gap. CDR1 and CDR2 from the germline V gene are MDHEN and SYDVKM. The CDR3: CASSPPGLYNEQFF. CDR3 in DNA: TGTGCCAGCAGTCCCCCGGGACTTTACAATGAGCAGTTCTTC.

The genes are TRBV11-3 and TRBJ2-5; no definite D call. This CDR3 is 13 amino acids long. Trimming removed 4 bases at V and 5 bases at J, with 11 bases between. CDR1 is SGHNT, CDR2 YENEEA, per germline. DNA for the CDR3: TGTGCCAGCAGCTCCCCTCCCGGGGAGACCCAGTACTTC. It yields the protein CASSSPPGETQYF.

This sequence joins TRBV6-5 and TRBJ1-4; D gene unclear. Trimming pared 6 bases from V and 7 bases from J, leaving 12 bases between. CDR1 is MNHEY and CDR2 is SVGAGI in the germline V gene. This CDR3 spans 13 amino acids. CDR3 nucleotides: TGTGCCAGCAGCTACATTCATGGTGAAAAACTGTTTTTT. The encoded protein is CASSYIHGEKLFF.

Only one count was recorded for this clone. The chain couples TRBV10-2 to TRBJ1-5; maybe TRBD1 (5 bases). Germline V gene lookup returns CDR1 WSHSY and CDR2 SAAADI. Deletions cut 2 bases from V and 6 bases from J, with 14 bases between. The CDR3 is 15 amino acids. The CDR3 protein is CASSETVGGGQPQHF. The CDR3, as DNA: TGCGCCAGCAGTGAGACGGTCGGGGGAGGTCAGCCCCAGCATTTT.

V is TRBV7-6 and J is TRBJ2-1, with 14 nucleotides matching TRBD2. After removal of 4 bases from V and 9 bases from J, the junction contained 5 bases not matched to a gene. CDR1 and CDR2 (germline): SGHVS, FNYEAQ. This CDR3 region has 15 residues. The CDR3 loop reads CASSSTSGGASEQFF. The CDR3 bases are TGTGCCAGCAGCTCGACTAGCGGGGGGGCCTCTGAGCAGTTCTTC.

This clone was recorded a few times. The chain carries TRBV10-2 and TRBJ2-7, with 7 bases lining up with TRBD1. The CDR3 is made up of 14 amino acids. V gave up 6 bases and J gave up 3 bases; unmatched junction bases: 8. From germline, CDR1 is WSHSY and CDR2 SAAADI. The CDR3 bases are TGCGCCAGCAGGGCTGGGACAGTCCTCTACGAGCAGTACTTC. Translating gives CASRAGTVLYEQYF.

The V call is TRBV5-1, the J call TRBJ2-1; 7 nucleotides align to TRBD2. Losses at the gene ends were 4 bases for V and 0 bases for J; bases not matched to a gene: 4. The CDR3 runs to 15 residues. CDR1 SGHRS and CDR2 YFSETQ come from the germline V gene. The CDR3 nucleotides read TGCGCCAGCAGCAGTACTAGCGCCTCCTACAATGAGCAGTTCTTC. Protein sequence: CASSSTSASYNEQFF.

This clone has only one observation. The V call is TRBV2, the J call TRBJ1-1; TRBD1 matches 11 bases. This CDR3 spans 14 amino acids. CDR1 is SNHLY, CDR2 FYNNEI, per germline. V was pared by 4 bases and J by 4 bases, with 2 bases of the junction left unmatched. CDR3 nucleotides: TGTGCCAGCAGTGTGGGGACAGGGGGCACTGAAGCTTTCTTT. Translated: CASSVGTGGTEAFF.

The chain joins TRBV4-1 to TRBJ1-1; D gene ambiguous. V lost 0 bases and J lost 0, with 11 bases in between. This CDR3 is 16 amino acids long. Germline-derived CDR1 and CDR2 are MGHRA and YSYEKL. In nucleotides, the CDR3 is TGCGCCAGCAGCCAAGAGACGAGGGAATTGAACACTGAAGCTTTCTTT. Its protein is CASSQETRELNTEAFF.

The chain joins TRBV7-2 to TRBJ2-3; 8 bases align to TRBD2. J lost 8 bases, V lost 3 bases, and 13 bases had no gene match. This CDR3 is built from 16 residues. Germline V gene sequence: CDR1 SGHTA, CDR2 FQGNSA. The CDR3 nucleotides read TGTGCCAGCAGCTTCCTCACGGGGGGGACACGTGGTACGCAGTATTTT. Translated: CASSFLTGGTRGTQYF.